Below, 31 T cell receptor beta chains from the same sample are listed, as sequenced in a study of human T cells and chemical hapten exposure. Time point described: pre-sensitization, week 0. Treatment reported: therapeutic diphenylcyclopropenone sensitization with weekly scalp DPC. Using its own MiXCR run on the RACE reads, TCRdb lists one record per CDR3 protein. The sample lists about 120,000 distinct CDR3 sequences, approximately 15% seen once, with roughly 3.1% in the top ten. This sample comprised whole blood, obtained in connection with sensitization to the hapten diphenylcyclopropenone (DPC). The receptor source for this set is a young woman with alopecia areata. Some clones in this sample may be carry-over from other donors' samples.

This chain uses TRBV6-5 with TRBJ2-7; D possibly corresponds to TRBD1 (5 bases). Germline V gives CDR1 MNHEY, CDR2 SVGAGI. Deletions cut 2 bases from V and 6 bases from J, with 11 bases between. The CDR3 spans 13 residues. DNA of the CDR3: TGTGCCAGCAGTTACGGGGCAAGGGCCGAGCAGTACTTC. Translated, it gives CASSYGARAEQYF.

This chain links TRBV6-2 or TRBV6-3 with TRBJ2-1; D is unclear. The CDR3 has 18 residues. Trimming left V 4 bases short and J 3 bases short, with 22 bases between. Germline CDR1 reads MNHEY; CDR2 reads SVGEGT. DNA of the CDR3: TGTGCCAGCAGTTCCCTGACCCCACAGCCCCCGATCTACAATGAGCAGTTCTTC. The encoded protein is CASSSLTPQPPIYNEQFF.

This clonotype was seen ten or more times. The chain recombines TRBV9 with TRBJ1-2; no reliable D call. Germline CDR1 reads SGDLS; CDR2 reads YYNGEE. The CDR3 is 13 residues long. Trimming removed 0 bases at V and 5 bases at J, with 8 bases between. In DNA, the CDR3 is TGTGCCAGCAGCGTAGCAGTGGGATATGGCTACACCTTC. The encoded protein is CASSVAVGYGYTF. The whole variable domain, remainder taken from reference TRBV9 and TRBJ1-2, is DSGVTQTPKHLITATGQRVTLRCSPRSGDLSVYWYQQSLDQGLQFLIQYYNGEERAKGNILERFSAQQFPDLHSELNLSSLELGDSALYFCASSVAVGYGYTFGSGTRLTVV.

This clonotype was found a few times. The rearrangement joins TRBV19 to TRBJ2-3, with D perhaps TRBD1 (6 bases). The germline V gene encodes CDR1 LNHDA and CDR2 SQIVND (reference sequence). The CDR3 extends over 14 amino acids. V lost 10 bases to trimming and J lost 4 bases, with 18 bases between them. The CDR3 is CATKDSFRADTQYF. CDR3 sequence (DNA): TGTGCCACTAAGGACAGTTTTCGGGCAGATACGCAGTATTTT.

The chain employs TRBV12-3 or TRBV12-4 and TRBJ2-7; TRBD2 matches at 10 bases. V lost 4 bases to trimming and J lost 3 bases; unmatched junction nucleotides: 3. The CDR3 runs 14 residues. The CDR3 nucleotides read TGTGCCAGCAGTTACATAGCGGGGGGCTACGAGCAGTACTTC. This encodes CASSYIAGGYEQYF.

In this sample, this clonotype turned up many times. The chain couples TRBV28 to TRBJ2-1; a possible D gene is TRBD1 (6 bases). Germline CDR1 MDHEN, CDR2 SYDVKM. This CDR3 comprises 15 residues. V was pared by 3 bases and J by 10 bases, with 19 bases between. The CDR3 DNA reads TGTGCCAGCAGTTTTATCGGTCGCGGTCAGGGGGAGCAGTTCTTC. Translation gives CASSFIGRGQGEQFF. The entire variable domain, with the rest obtained from reference TRBV28 and TRBJ2-1, is as follows: DVKVTQSSRYLVKRTGEKVFLECVQDMDHENMFWYRQDPGLGLRLIYFSYDVKMKEKGDIPEGYSVSREKKERFSLILESASTNQTSMYLCASSFIGRGQGEQFFGPGTRLTVL.

This clonotype was counted only a few times. The chain has TRBV12-3 or TRBV12-4 and TRBJ2-1; tentatively, D is TRBD1 (5 bases). Trimming took 2 bases from V and 4 from J, leaving 12 bases between them. The CDR3 covers 15 residues. The CDR3 here is CASSLRQGGYNEQFF. The CDR3, as DNA: TGTGCCAGCAGTTTAAGGCAGGGTGGTTACAATGAGCAGTTCTTC.

This clonotype came up a few times. The genes are TRBV7-2 and TRBJ1-1; a possible D gene is TRBD1 (5 bases). Germline V gives CDR1 SGHTA, CDR2 FQGNSA. Trimming shortened V by 2 bases and J by 4 bases, and 11 bases separated the two germline ends. The CDR3 covers 14 residues. This CDR3 reads CASSLSMGGTEAFF. The CDR3 nucleotides are TGTGCCAGCAGCTTATCGATGGGGGGCACTGAAGCTTTCTTT.

This clonotype was seen repeatedly, ten times or more. The J gene is TRBJ1-1, the V gene TRBV2; the match to TRBD1 covers 7 bases. The CDR3 sequence is 14 residues long. Per germline, CDR1 SNHLY and CDR2 FYNNEI. The J segment lost 1 base and the V segment lost 5 bases, leaving 4 bases of the junction unmatched. Here the CDR3 DNA reads TGTGCCAGCAGTTACAGGGGCCAGAACACTGAAGCTTTCTTT. This encodes CASSYRGQNTEAFF.

This clonotype was detected only a few times. The chain combines TRBV7-3 with TRBJ2-7; 12 bases match TRBD1. The CDR3 covers 15 residues. Germline CDR1 is SGHTA and CDR2 is FQGTGA. The ends lost 5 bases at V and 8 bases at J; junction bases unmatched: 10. The CDR3 nucleotides read TGTGCCAGCAGCCCCTCAGGGACAGGGGGCGGAAAGCAGTACTTC. Its protein product is CASSPSGTGGGKQYF.

J is TRBJ1-1 and V is TRBV6-1; D possibly corresponds to TRBD1 (6 bases). The V end was cut by 6 bases, the J end by 8 bases, with 19 bases between. Germline-derived CDR1 and CDR2 are MNHNS and SASEGT. This CDR3 comprises 14 residues. The CDR3 DNA follows: TGTGCCAGCAGCGACTCCCGGGACATAGCCGAAGCTTTCTTT. Protein: CASSDSRDIAEAFF.

This clonotype was counted ten times or more. The gene calls are TRBV4-3 and TRBJ1-1, with no clear D. The V end was cut by 0 bases, the J end by 7 bases, with 12 bases between. Looked up from germline, CDR1 is LGHNA and CDR2 is YSLEER. This CDR3 is built from 14 residues. As DNA, the CDR3 is TGCGCCAGCAGCCAAGATCTGGGTTGGTTTGAAGCTTTCTTT. Translating it yields CASSQDLGWFEAFF.

This clonotype was detected only a few times. V gene TRBV30 combines with J gene TRBJ1-5; D might be TRBD1 (5 bases). The CDR3 has 14 residues. V gave up 3 bases and J gave up 4 bases, with 13 bases separating them. The germline V gene encodes CDR1 GTSNPN and CDR2 SVGIG (reference sequence). The CDR3 nucleotides read TGTGCCTGGAGGCGCGGAGGGGTAAATCAGCCCCAGCATTTT. Amino acids: CAWRRGGVNQPQHF.

This clonotype was detected many times. V and J are TRBV14 and TRBJ1-4; no definite D call. This CDR3 has 12 residues. With 0 bases removed from V and 10 bases from J, the gap between germline ends came to 6 bases. The V gene's germline CDR1 is SGHDN and CDR2 FVKESK. CDR3 residues: CASSQDRTKLFF. As DNA, the CDR3 is TGTGCCAGCAGCCAAGATCGGACAAAACTGTTTTTT.

This clonotype has only one observation. V usage is TRBV7-9 and J usage is TRBJ2-1; TRBD2 might be the D (6 bases). V lost 2 bases to trimming and J lost 7 bases, with 18 bases between them. Germline-derived CDR1 and CDR2 are SEHNR and FQNEAQ (reference sequence). The length of the CDR3 is 16 residues. CDR3 in amino acids: CASSLIIAEMKNEQFF. CDR3 in DNA: TGTGCCAGCAGCTTAATTATAGCGGAGATGAAGAATGAGCAGTTCTTC.

Ten or more counts support this clonotype. This chain links TRBV6-5 with TRBJ1-1; no firm D call. The germline V and J ends were trimmed by 4 bases and 13 bases, with 16 bases remaining between them. This CDR3 has 12 amino acids. The germline CDR1 and CDR2 sequences are MNHEY and SVGAGI. The CDR3 region has the DNA TGTGCCAGCAGTTTTGCTGCATCGGCCCTTTTCTTT. This translates into CASSFAASALFF.

The genes are TRBV29-1 and TRBJ2-7, with no clear D. The CDR3 is 15 amino acids. CDR1 SQVTM and CDR2 ANQGSEA come from the germline V gene. Between the trimmed V and J ends, which lost 5 bases and 0 bases, there was a span of 17 bases. The CDR3 sequence: CSVLFGPAHSYEQYF. For the CDR3, the DNA is TGCAGCGTTTTGTTTGGGCCAGCCCACTCCTACGAGCAGTACTTC.

The gene calls are TRBV21-1 and TRBJ2-5; the DNA was not compared with TRBD1, the D call given in the table. TRBV21-1 is assigned pseudogene status. The CDR3 covers 15 residues. In DNA, the CDR3 is TGTGCCAGCAGCCCCCGGACAGGAGTTCAAGAGACCCAGTACTTC. It codes for CASSPRTGVQETQYF.

The sample holds many counts of this clonotype. V gene TRBV29-1 combines with J gene TRBJ2-4, with a possible D match to TRBD2 (5 bases). Trimming took off 7 bases at V and 9 bases at J, with 19 bases between the two ends. The germline CDR1 and CDR2 sequences are SQVTM and ANQGSEA. The CDR3 length is 13 residues. Here the CDR3 DNA reads TGCAGCGCTAGGCGAGAGGGTATCGCCATTCAGTACTTC. It specifies CSARREGIAIQYF.

The chain carries TRBV6-1 and TRBJ2-1; 7 nucleotides match TRBD2. This CDR3 spans 16 amino acids. Germline values: CDR1 MNHNS, CDR2 SASEGT. J gave up 0 bases and V 1 base, and 3 bases lay outside the gene matches. The CDR3 DNA reads TGTGCCAGCAGTGAAGTCGCTAGCGGCTCCTACAATGAGCAGTTCTTC. It specifies CASSEVASGSYNEQFF.

The genes are TRBV20-1 and TRBJ2-3; 8 positions agree with TRBD1. The J segment lost 2 bases and the V segment lost 4 bases, leaving 5 bases of the junction unmatched. In germline, CDR1 is DFQATT, CDR2 SNEGSKA (reference sequence). This CDR3 is 14 amino acids long. The CDR3 nucleotides read TGCAGTGCTATCCGGGACAGGTACACAGATACGCAGTATTTT. Translation gives CSAIRDRYTDTQYF.

This clonotype has more than one count but fewer than ten. This chain joins TRBV3-1 and TRBJ2-3; 9 nucleotides match TRBD2. Germline V lookup: CDR1 LGHDT, CDR2 YNNKEL (reference sequence). The CDR3 runs to 15 residues. With V trimmed by 4 bases and J by 7 bases, 9 bases remained unmatched. The CDR3 sequence: CASSLGTSQTYTQYF. The CDR3 region has the DNA TGTGCCAGCAGCCTTGGGACTAGCCAAACATATACGCAGTATTTT.

This clonotype came up a few times. The gene calls are TRBV6-2 or TRBV6-3 and TRBJ2-7; D not certain. The germline V and J ends were trimmed by 0 bases and 3 bases, with 6 bases remaining between them. The V gene's germline CDR1 is MNHEY and CDR2 SVGEGT. CDR3 length: 13 residues. CDR3 in DNA: TGTGCCAGCAGTTACTCTTCCAGCTACGAGCAGTACTTC. Translating it yields CASSYSSSYEQYF.

This chain connects TRBV7-9 to TRBJ1-5; D is undetermined. Germline CDR1 SEHNR, CDR2 FQNEAQ (reference sequence). CDR3 length: 14 amino acids. Trimming took off 4 bases at V and 2 bases at J, with 9 bases between the two ends. CDR3 residues: CASSSFAGNQPQHF. The CDR3 DNA sequence: TGTGCCAGCAGCTCCTTTGCGGGCAATCAGCCCCAGCATTTT.

This clonotype was seen ten or more times. The rearrangement uses TRBV4-3 and TRBJ2-2; D is undetermined. V shed 0 bases and J shed 2 bases, with 10 bases lying between them. CDR3 length: 16 residues. The germline CDR1 and CDR2 sequences are LGHNA and YSLEER. CDR3 bases: TGCGCCAGCAGCCAAGATGCCAGGTCAAACACCGGGGAGCTGTTTTTT. Amino acids: CASSQDARSNTGELFF.

The chain uses TRBV11-2 and TRBJ1-2; D may be TRBD1 (5 bases). Per germline, CDR1 SGHAT and CDR2 FQNNGV. The CDR3 is 17 amino acids. Trimming stripped 5 bases from V and 3 bases from J, with 22 bases between. Written as DNA, the CDR3 is TGTGCCAGCAGCCTCTCACGTCCCCTTACAGGCCACTATGGCTACACCTTC. As protein: CASSLSRPLTGHYGYTF.

In this sample, this clonotype turned up many times. The CDR3 sequence is CASSLGQTGFSLNEQFF. The CDR3 region has the DNA TGTGCCAGCAGCTTGGGACAGACGGGTTTTTCCCTCAATGAGCAGTTCTTC. The chain uses TRBV5-4 and TRBJ2-1; maybe TRBD1 (5 bases). The CDR3 is 17 residues long. The germline V gene encodes CDR1 SGHNT and CDR2 YYREEE (reference sequence). Trimming cost V 0 bases and J 6 bases, with 19 bases left between them. Full variable domain (remainder filled in from reference TRBV5-4 and TRBJ2-1): ETGVTQSPTHLIKTRGQQVTLRCSSQSGHNTVSWYQQALGQGPQFIFQYYREEENGRGNFPPRFSGLQFPNYSSELNVNALELDDSALYLCASSLGQTGFSLNEQFFGPGTRLTVL.

For the CDR3, the DNA is TGTGCCAGCAGGAGTAACAGGGGACTCGAGGGGACCCAGTACTTC. It specifies CASRSNRGLEGTQYF. The J gene is TRBJ2-5, the V gene TRBV12-3 or TRBV12-4; D is possibly TRBD1 (7 bases). The ends were cut back, 6 bases at V and 7 bases at J, with 21 bases in the middle. This CDR3 contains 15 residues.

This rearrangement joins TRBV5-1 to TRBJ2-2; D not resolved. V was cut by 3 bases and J by 5 bases, with 14 bases left in between. Germline V gene lookup returns CDR1 SGHRS and CDR2 YFSETQ. The CDR3 length is 15 residues. The DNA of the CDR3 is TGCGCCAGCAGCTCTGGACCCCTTACAACCGGGGAGCTGTTTTTT. Protein: CASSSGPLTTGELFF.

This clonotype was detected only a few times. The gene calls are TRBV12-3 or TRBV12-4 and TRBJ2-4; D uncertain. The CDR3 loop spans 15 amino acids. Trimming left V 3 bases short and J 3 bases short, with 12 bases between. The CDR3 loop is CASSFRWPGKNIQYF. The CDR3 bases are TGTGCCAGCAGTTTCCGATGGCCCGGCAAAAACATTCAGTACTTC.

In this sample, this clonotype turned up a few times. This chain connects TRBV5-1 to TRBJ2-7; 9 positions agree with TRBD1. CDR3 size: 12 residues. V lost 5 bases to trimming and J lost 4 bases; unmatched junction nucleotides: 1. The germline gives CDR1 SGHRS, CDR2 YFSETQ. In DNA, the CDR3 is TGCGCCAGCAGTGACAGGGGGTACGAGCAGTACTTC. This translates into CASSDRGYEQYF.